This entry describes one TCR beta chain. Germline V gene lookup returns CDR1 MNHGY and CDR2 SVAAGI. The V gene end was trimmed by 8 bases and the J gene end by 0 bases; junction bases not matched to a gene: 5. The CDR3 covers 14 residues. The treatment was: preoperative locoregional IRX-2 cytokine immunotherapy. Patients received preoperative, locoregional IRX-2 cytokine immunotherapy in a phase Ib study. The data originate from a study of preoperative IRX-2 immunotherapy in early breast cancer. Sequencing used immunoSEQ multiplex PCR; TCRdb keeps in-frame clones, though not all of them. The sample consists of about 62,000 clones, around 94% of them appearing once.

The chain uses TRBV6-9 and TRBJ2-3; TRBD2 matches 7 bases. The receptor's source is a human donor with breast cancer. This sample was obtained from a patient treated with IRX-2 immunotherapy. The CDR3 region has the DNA TGTGCCAGCGGTCTAGCGGAAAGCACAGATACGCAGTATTTT. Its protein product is CASGLAESTDTQYF.